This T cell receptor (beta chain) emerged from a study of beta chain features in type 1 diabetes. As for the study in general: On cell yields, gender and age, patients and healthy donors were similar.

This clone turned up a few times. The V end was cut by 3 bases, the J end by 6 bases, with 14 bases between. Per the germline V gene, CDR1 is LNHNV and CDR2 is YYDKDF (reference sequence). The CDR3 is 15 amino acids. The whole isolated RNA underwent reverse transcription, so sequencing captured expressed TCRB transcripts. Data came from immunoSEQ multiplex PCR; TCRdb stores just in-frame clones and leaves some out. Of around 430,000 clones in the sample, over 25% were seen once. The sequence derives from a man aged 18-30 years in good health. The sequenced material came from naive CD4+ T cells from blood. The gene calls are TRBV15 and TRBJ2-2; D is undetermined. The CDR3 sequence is CATSRDIGSPGELFF. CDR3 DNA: TGTGCCACCAGCAGGGATATAGGATCCCCCGGGGAGCTGTTTTTT.